This TCR beta chain stems from a study of early T cells in non-severe SARS-CoV-2 infection. Study details: Chains stayed unpaired after sequencing of bulk RNA from unsorted whole blood.

Overall study results and limits: Reliance on VDJdb matching favored anti-spike CD8 responses; private and CD4 specificities were missed.

Unique molecular identifiers tagged individual cDNA molecules. Each CDR3 protein gets one entry after TCRdb re-called the 5' RACE reads with MiXCR. This table holds 56,000 or so distinct CDR3 sequences, more than 12% found once. This clonotype was detected a few times. As yet, its antigen is unknown. Sequencing used whole blood, obtained at baseline. The TCR comes from an adult who was a healthcare worker with PCR-confirmed SARS-CoV-2 infection or an uninfected control (not recorded which).

The chain's CDR3 is CSASTIDVDEKLFF. CDR3 sequence (DNA): TGCAGTGCTTCTACTATTGATGTCGATGAAAAACTGTTTTTT. V and J are TRBV20-1 and TRBJ1-4; no clear D gene. This CDR3 region has 14 residues. With 5 bases removed from V and 6 bases from J, the gap between germline ends came to 16 bases. Per the germline V gene, CDR1 is DFQATT and CDR2 is SNEGSKA (reference sequence).